The text below deals with one T cell receptor beta chain. The treatment denotes: roughly 19 received Ad26.COV2.S at low or high dose, single or two shots; five or six received placebo; per-sample allocation not given. Day 63 following the first vaccine or placebo injection was when the samples were taken. Only in-frame clones appear in the TCRdb table, and some are missing; sequencing was by immunoSEQ multiplex PCR. This repertoire shows around 250,000 clones, 70% to 90% found once; its top ten account for about 2.7%. Germline CDR1 and CDR2: MNHEY and SVGAGI. V shed 5 bases, J shed 8 bases, and the junction held 8 bases outside the gene matches. This CDR3 is 13 amino acids long. This specimen belongs to a study of Ad26.COV2.S vaccination and SARS-CoV-2 variants.

The genes are TRBV6-5 and TRBJ1-2; 7 nucleotides agree with TRBD1. This specimen consisted of peripheral blood, obtained in a trial of Ad26.COV2.S vaccine versus placebo. This clonotype was sampled from a person aged 18-65 years who received the Ad26.COV2.S COVID-19 vaccine or a placebo. The CDR3 protein is CASSIDRAGGYTF. The CDR3 bases are TGTGCCAGCAGTATCGACAGGGCTGGAGGCTACACCTTC.